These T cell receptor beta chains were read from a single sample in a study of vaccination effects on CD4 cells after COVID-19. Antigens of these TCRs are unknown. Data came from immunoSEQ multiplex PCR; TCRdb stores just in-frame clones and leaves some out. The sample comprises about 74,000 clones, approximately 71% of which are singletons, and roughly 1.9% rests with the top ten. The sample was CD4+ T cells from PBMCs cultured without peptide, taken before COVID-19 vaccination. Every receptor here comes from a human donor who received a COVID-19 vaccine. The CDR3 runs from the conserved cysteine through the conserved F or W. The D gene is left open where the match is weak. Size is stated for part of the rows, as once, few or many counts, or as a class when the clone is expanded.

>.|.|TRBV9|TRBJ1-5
TGTGCCAGCAGCGTAGCAGGGGACCCCAATCAGCCCCAGCATTTT
CASSVAGDPNQPQHF
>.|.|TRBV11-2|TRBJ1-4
TGTGCCAGCAGCCGCGCTAACACGGGGGAAAAACTGTTTTTT
CASSRANTGEKLFF
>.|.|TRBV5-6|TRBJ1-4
TGTGCCAGCAGCTTGCTTGCCGATGGGGAAAAACTGTTTTTT
CASSLLADGEKLFF
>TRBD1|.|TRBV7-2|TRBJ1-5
TGTGCCAGCAGCTCGGGACAGGGGCGCAATCAGCCCCAGCATTTT
CASSSGQGRNQPQHF
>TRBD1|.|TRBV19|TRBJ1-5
TGTGCCAGTAGGAGGGGGCAAACGAACAATCAGCCCCAGCATTTT
CASRRGQTNNQPQHF
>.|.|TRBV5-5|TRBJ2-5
TGTGCCAGCAGCACTACCAGGGGGGGAGAGACCCAGTACTTC
CASSTTRGGETQYF
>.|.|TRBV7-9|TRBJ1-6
TGTGCCAGCAGCTTCAACGGGGAGAATTCACCCCTCCACTTT
CASSFNGENSPLHF
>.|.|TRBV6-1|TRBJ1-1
TGTGCCAGCAGTGAAGCGGTAGGGGTGCCCGACGCTTTCTTT
CASSEAVGVPDAFF
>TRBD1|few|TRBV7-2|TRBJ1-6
TGTGCCAGCAGCTTAGCGCAGGGGGCTAGTTCACCCCTCCACTTT
CASSLAQGASSPLHF
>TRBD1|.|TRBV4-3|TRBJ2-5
TGCGCCAGCAGCCAGGGGGACAGGGGGCATTTCAAAGAGACCCAGTACTTC
CASSQGDRGHFKETQYF
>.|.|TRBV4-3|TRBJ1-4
TGCGCCAGCAGCCAAGGGCCCGCTGAGAGTTTAACTAATGAAAAACTGTTTTTT
CASSQGPAESLTNEKLFF